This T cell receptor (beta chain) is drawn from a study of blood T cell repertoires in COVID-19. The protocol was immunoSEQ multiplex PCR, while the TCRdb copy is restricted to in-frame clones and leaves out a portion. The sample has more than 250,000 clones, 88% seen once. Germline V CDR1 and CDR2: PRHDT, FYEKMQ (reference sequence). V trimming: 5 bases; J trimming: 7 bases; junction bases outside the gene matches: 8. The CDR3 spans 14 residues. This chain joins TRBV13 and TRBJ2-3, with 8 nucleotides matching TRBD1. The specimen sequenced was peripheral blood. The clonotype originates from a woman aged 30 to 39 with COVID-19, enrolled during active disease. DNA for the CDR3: TGTGCCAGCAGCCCAGGACAGGGTGGGTATACGCAGTATTTT. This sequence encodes CASSPGQGGYTQYF.